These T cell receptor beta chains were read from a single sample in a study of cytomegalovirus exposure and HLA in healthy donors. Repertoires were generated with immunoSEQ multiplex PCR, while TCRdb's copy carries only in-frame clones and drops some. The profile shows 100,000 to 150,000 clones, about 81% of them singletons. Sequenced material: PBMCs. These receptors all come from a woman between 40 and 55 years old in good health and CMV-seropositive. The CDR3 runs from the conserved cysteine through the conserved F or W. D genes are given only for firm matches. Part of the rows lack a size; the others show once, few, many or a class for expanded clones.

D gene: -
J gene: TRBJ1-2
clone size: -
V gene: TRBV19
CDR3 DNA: TGTGCCAGTAGTGATACAGGGTATTGGGATGGCTACACCTTC
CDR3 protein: CASSDTGYWDGYTF

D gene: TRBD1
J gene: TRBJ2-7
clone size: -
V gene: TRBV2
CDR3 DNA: TGTGCCAGCAGTGAGTACGGGACAGATACCTCCTACGAGCAGTACTTC
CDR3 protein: CASSEYGTDTSYEQYF

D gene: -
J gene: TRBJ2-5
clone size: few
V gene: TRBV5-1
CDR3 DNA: TGCGCCAGCACCGAGGGTCCTGGGGGCGGAAAGACCCAGTACTTC
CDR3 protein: CASTEGPGGGKTQYF

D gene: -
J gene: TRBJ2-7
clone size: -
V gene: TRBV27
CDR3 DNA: TGTGCCAGCAGCAAAAGGACTGATACCTACGAGCAGTACTTC
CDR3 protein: CASSKRTDTYEQYF

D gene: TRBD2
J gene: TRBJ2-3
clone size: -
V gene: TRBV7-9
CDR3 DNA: TGTGCCAGCAGTGAAGGCCTAGGCGGGGGGGATGGCACAGATACGCAGTATTTT
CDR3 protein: CASSEGLGGGDGTDTQYF

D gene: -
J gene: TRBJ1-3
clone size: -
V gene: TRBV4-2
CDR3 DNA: TGTGCCAGCAGCCCAGATATAGAAAACACCATATATTTT
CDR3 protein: CASSPDIENTIYF

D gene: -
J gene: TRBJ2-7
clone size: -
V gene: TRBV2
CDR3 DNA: TGTGCCAGCAGCGGAGGTACCGGGGATACCAGCTCCTACGAGCAGTACTTC
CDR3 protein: CASSGGTGDTSSYEQYF

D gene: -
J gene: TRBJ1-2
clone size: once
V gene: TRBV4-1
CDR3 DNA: TGCGCCAGCAGCCATCCCGGACTGGATGGCTACACCTTC
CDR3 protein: CASSHPGLDGYTF

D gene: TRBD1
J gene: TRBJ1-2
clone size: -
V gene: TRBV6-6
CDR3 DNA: TGTGCCAGCAGTGTCGGGACAGGGGTTCAGGGCTACACCTTC
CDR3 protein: CASSVGTGVQGYTF

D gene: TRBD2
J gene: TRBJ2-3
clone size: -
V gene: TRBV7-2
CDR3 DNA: TGTGCCAGCAGCAGAACTAGCGGTGTCACAGATACGCAGTATTTT
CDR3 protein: CASSRTSGVTDTQYF

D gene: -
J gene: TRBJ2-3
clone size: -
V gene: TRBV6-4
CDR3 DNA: TGTGCCAGCAGTGACTCGTCAGGGGATACGCAGTATTTT
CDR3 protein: CASSDSSGDTQYF

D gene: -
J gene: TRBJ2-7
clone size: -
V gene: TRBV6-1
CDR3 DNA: TGTGCCAGCACCCCCCTGACACACTCCTACGAGCAGTACTTC
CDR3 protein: CASTPLTHSYEQYF

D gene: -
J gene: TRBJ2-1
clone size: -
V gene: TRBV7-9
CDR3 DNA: TGTGCCAGCAGCTCGGAGACGTGGCATGAGCAGTTCTTC
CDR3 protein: CASSSETWHEQFF

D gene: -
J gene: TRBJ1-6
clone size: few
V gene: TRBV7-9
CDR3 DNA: TGTGCCAGCAGCTTGGGCGACATTGGTAATTCACCCCTCCACTTT
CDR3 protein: CASSLGDIGNSPLHF

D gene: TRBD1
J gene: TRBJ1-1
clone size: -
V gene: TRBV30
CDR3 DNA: TGTGCCTGGAGTTCCTACCGGACAGGTTTCAGTTGGATGAACACTGAAGCTTTCTTT
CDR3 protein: CAWSSYRTGFSWMNTEAFF

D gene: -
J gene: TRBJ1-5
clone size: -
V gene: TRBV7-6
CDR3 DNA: TGTGCCAGCAGCTTAATGCCCGAACAGTCAAGTCAGCCCCAGCATTTT
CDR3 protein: CASSLMPEQSSQPQHF

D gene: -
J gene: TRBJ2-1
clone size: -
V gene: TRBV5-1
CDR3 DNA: TGCGCCAGCGGGGGGCGCTCTACAGGGGGGGGCAATGAGCAGTTCTTC
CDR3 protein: CASGGRSTGGGNEQFF

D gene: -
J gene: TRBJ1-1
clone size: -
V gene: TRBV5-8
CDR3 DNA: TGTGCCAGCAGCCACTTATTTGGGGTATCAGGGTGGGCTGAAGCTTTCTTT
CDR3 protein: CASSHLFGVSGWAEAFF

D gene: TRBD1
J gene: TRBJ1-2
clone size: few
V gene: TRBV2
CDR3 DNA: TGTGCCAGCAGTGTAGGGGACAGTTGTGTCTATGGCTACACCTTC
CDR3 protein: CASSVGDSCVYGYTF

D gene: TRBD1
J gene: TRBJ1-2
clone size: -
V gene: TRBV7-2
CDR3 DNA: TGTGCCAGCAGCTCGAGACAGGGGTACGGCTATGGCTACACCTTC
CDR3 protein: CASSSRQGYGYGYTF

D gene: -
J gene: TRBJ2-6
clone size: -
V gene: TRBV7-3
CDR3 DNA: TGTGCCAGCAGCTTAAAGGGGGGGTCTGGGGCCAACGTCCTGACTTTC
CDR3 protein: CASSLKGGSGANVLTF

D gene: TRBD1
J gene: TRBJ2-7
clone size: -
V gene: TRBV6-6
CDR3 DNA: TGTGCCAGCAGTTCCCCATTGACAGGGGGCAAGTACGAGCAGTACTTC
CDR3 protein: CASSSPLTGGKYEQYF